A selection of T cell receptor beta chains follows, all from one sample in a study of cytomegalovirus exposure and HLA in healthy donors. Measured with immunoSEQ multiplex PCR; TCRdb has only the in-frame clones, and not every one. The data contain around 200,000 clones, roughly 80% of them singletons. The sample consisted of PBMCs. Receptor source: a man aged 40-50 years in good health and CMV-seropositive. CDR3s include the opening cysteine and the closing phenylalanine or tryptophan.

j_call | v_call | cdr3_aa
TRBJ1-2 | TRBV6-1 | CASREINGDNYGYTF
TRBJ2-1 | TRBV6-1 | CASSVPWTVNEQFF
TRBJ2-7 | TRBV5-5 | CASSFGTGRYEQYF
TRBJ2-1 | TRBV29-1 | CSVVVGAYNEQFF
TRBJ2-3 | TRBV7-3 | CASSLTLGQGGDTQYF
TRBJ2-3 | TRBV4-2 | CASSLNLGTSGRGDTQYF
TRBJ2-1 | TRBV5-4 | CASSLAGGYEQFF
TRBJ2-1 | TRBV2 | CASSEGLGNEQFF
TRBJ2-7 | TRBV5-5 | CASSLGNGPGEYF
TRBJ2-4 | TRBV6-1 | CASSEPGSGGTKNIQYF
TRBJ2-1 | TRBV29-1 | CSVELRQGKFYNEQFF
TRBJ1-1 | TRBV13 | CASSTPGQGRTEAFF
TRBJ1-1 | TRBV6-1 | CASRTPDRGAGEAFF
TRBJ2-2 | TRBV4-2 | CASSIRLAGQNTGELFF
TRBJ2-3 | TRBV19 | CASSFHTDTQYF